The T cell receptor beta chain described here comes from a study of CD8 T cells in ankylosing spondylitis. Study-wide results and caveats: Blood from ankylosing spondylitis patients appeared to carry a characteristic eight-variant TCR beta motif. In the blood and synovial fluid of reactive arthritis, some motif variants had been previously reported. Reportedly, significant enrichment of disease-linked clones occurred in matched ankylosing spondylitis synovial fluid.

This CDR3 region has 13 residues. CDR1 is SGHRS and CDR2 is YFSETQ in the germline V gene. The V segment lost 2 bases and the J segment 5 bases; nucleotides outside the gene matches: 3. This clonotype was found many times. Its antigen is undetermined. Each CDR3 protein is one row after TCRdb ran MiXCR on the 5' RACE reads. The sample consists of around 770,000 distinct CDR3 sequences, approximately 12% of them appearing once. The gene calls are TRBV5-1 and TRBJ1-1; 7 nucleotides agree with TRBD1. Sequencing used blood, either unsorted or a sorted T cell fraction (not recorded which). This TCR came from a male donor with ankylosing spondylitis. The CDR3 region has the DNA TGCGCCAGCAGCTTTACAGGGGAGACTGAAGCTTTCTTT. Protein sequence: CASSFTGETEAFF.